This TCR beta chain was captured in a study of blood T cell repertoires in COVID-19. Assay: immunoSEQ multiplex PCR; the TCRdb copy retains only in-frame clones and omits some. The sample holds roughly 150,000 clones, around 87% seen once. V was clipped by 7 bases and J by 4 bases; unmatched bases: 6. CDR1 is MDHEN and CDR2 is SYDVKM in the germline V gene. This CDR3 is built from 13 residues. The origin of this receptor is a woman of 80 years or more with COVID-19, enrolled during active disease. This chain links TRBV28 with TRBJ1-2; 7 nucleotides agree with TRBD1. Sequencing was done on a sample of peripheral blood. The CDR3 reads CASTRQGSYGYTF. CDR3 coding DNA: TGTGCCAGCACAAGACAGGGAAGCTATGGCTACACCTTC.